This TCR beta chain is drawn from a study of beta chain features in type 1 diabetes. Study-wide results and limits: No resolution was reached here on whether HLA type influences TCRB rearrangement. A closer apparent resemblance between naive, central memory and Treg TCRB repertoires was seen in patients than in healthy donors.

Sort purity for all populations was recorded as exceeding 98%. Every bit of the isolated RNA underwent reverse transcription, so sequencing read expressed TCRB transcripts. Clones were sequenced by immunoSEQ multiplex PCR, and TCRdb holds only the in-frame ones, with some missing. The repertoire holds some 900,000 clones, with 15% to 20% as singletons. Comment on this clone: The antigen is unknown.

The CDR3 totals 15 residues. The germline gives CDR1 SGHDT, CDR2 YYEEEE. V lost 0 bases and J lost 10, with 17 bases in between. V is TRBV5-6 and J is TRBJ2-1, with D uncertain. The receptor was isolated from a woman under 30 in good health. The sequencing input was naive CD4+ T cells from blood. CDR3 nucleotide sequence: TGTGCCAGCAGCTTGGATGTGGAGCGCCCCGGGGAGCAGTTCTTC. Translation: CASSLDVERPGEQFF.